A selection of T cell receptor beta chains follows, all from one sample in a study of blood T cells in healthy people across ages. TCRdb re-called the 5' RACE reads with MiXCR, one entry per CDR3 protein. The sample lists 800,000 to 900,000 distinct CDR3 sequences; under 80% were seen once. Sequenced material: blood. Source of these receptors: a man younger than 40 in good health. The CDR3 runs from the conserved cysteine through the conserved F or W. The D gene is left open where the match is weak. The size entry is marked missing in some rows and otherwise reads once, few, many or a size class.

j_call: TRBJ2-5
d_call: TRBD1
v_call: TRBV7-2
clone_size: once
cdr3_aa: CASSTRQGQETQYF
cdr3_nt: TGTGCCAGCAGCACCCGACAGGGACAAGAGACCCAGTACTTC

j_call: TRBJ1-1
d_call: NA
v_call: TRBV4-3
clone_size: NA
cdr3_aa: CASSQREVGIGTEAFF
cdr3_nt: TGCGCCAGCAGCCAAAGGGAGGTCGGGATCGGCACTGAAGCTTTCTTT

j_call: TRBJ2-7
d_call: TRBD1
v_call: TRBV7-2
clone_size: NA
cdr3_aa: CASSLEGQGWYEQYF
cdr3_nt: TGTGCCAGCAGCTTAGAGGGACAGGGTTGGTACGAGCAGTACTTC

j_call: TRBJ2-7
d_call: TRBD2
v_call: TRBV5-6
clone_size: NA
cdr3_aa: CASSGSGGTPYEQYF
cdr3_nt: TGTGCCAGCAGCGGAAGCGGGGGTACACCCTACGAGCAGTACTTC

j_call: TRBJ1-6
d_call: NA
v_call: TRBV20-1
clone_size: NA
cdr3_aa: CSAGRRVSYNSPLHF
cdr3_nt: TGCAGTGCTGGTCGTAGGGTATCCTATAATTCACCCCTCCACTTT

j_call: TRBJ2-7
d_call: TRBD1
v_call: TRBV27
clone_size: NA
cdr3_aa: CASSLDRGTSSYEQYF
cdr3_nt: TGTGCCAGCAGTCTCGACAGGGGGACCAGCTCCTACGAGCAGTACTTC

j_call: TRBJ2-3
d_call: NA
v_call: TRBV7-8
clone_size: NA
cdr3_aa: CASSPHEGSTDTQYF
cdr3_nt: TGTGCCAGCAGCCCACACGAAGGGAGCACAGATACGCAGTATTTT

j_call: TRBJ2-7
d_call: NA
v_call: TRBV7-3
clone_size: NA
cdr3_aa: CASSQGEGGNYNEQYF
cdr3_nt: TGTGCCAGCAGCCAGGGAGAGGGGGGAAACTACAATGAGCAGTACTTC

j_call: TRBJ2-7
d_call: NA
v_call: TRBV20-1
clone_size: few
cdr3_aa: CSARGEVHRQYF
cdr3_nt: TGCAGTGCTAGAGGTGAGGTTCACAGGCAGTACTTC

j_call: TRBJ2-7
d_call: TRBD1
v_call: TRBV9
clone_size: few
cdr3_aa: CASSVEQGSEQYF
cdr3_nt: TGTGCCAGCAGCGTCGAACAGGGGTCCGAGCAGTACTTC

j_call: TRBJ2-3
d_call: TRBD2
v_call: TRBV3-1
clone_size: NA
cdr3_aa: CASSQTSGSTDTQYF
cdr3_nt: TGTGCCAGCAGCCAAACTAGCGGGAGCACAGATACGCAGTATTTT

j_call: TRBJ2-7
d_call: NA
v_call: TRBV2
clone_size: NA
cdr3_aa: CASTDGLKTEQYF
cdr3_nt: TGTGCCAGCACTGACGGCCTTAAAACCGAGCAGTACTTC

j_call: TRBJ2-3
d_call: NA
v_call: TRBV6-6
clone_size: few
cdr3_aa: CASSYLRPTDTQYF
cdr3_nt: TGTGCCAGCAGTTACCTACGTCCGACAGATACGCAGTATTTT

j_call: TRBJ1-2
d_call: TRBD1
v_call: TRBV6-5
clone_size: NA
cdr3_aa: CASSYQGAAVGYTF
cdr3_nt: TGTGCCAGCAGTTACCAGGGGGCGGCAGTAGGCTACACCTTC

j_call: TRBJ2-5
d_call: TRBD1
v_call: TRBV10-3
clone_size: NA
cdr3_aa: CAIRHKDREETQYF
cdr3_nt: TGTGCCATCAGACATAAAGACAGGGAAGAGACCCAGTACTTC

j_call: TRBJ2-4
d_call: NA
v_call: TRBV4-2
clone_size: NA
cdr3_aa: CASSQEKGTTGRENIQYF
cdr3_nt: TGTGCCAGCAGCCAAGAAAAGGGGACGACAGGGAGGGAAAACATTCAGTACTTC

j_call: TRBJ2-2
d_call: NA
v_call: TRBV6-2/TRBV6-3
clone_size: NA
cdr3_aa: CASGGGSMAGELFF
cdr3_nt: TGTGCCAGCGGAGGGGGGTCTATGGCCGGGGAGCTGTTTTTT

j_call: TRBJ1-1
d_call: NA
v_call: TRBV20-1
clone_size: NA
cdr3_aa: CSARREVYTEAFF
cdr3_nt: TGCAGTGCTCGTAGGGAGGTTTACACTGAAGCTTTCTTT

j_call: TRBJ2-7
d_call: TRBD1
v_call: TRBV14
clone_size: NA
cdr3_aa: CASSQFAPGQGFEQYF
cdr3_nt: TGTGCCAGCAGCCAATTCGCTCCGGGACAGGGGTTCGAGCAGTACTTC

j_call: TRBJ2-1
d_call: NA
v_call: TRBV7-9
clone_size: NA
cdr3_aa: CASSFEGHHYNEQFF
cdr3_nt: TGTGCCAGCAGCTTTGAGGGACACCATTACAATGAGCAGTTCTTC

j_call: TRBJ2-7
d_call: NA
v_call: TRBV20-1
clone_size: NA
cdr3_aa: CSGLAYEQYF
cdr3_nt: TGCAGTGGACTCGCCTACGAGCAGTACTTC

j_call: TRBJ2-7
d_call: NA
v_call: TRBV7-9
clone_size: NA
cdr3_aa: CASSLEVWGRGFSYEQYF
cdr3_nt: TGTGCCAGCAGCTTAGAAGTTTGGGGCAGGGGCTTCTCCTACGAGCAGTACTTC

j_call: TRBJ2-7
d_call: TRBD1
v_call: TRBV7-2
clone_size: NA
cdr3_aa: CASSSGTGGPYEQYF
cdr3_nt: TGTGCCAGCAGTTCGGGGACAGGGGGCCCCTACGAGCAGTACTTC

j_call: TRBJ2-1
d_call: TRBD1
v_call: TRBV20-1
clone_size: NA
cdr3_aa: CSARVPTGDSYNEQFF
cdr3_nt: TGCAGTGCTAGAGTTCCGACAGGGGACTCCTACAATGAGCAGTTCTTC

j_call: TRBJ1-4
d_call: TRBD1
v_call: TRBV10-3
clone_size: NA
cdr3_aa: CARDPGQKNEKLFF
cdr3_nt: TGTGCCAGGGATCCGGGACAGAAGAATGAAAAACTGTTTTTT

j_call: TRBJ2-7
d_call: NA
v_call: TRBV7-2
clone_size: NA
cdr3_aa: CASSLGQGTTYEQYF
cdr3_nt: TGTGCCAGCAGCTTAGGCCAGGGGACCACCTACGAGCAGTACTTC

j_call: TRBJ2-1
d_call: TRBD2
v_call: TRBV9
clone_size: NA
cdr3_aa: CASSVATSGGASYNEQFF
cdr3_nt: TGTGCCAGCAGCGTAGCGACTAGCGGGGGGGCTTCATACAATGAGCAGTTCTTC